This T cell receptor beta chain appears in the sequencing data of a study of CD4 T cells in lung cancer (dated by TCRdb to between 2018 and 2021). For the wider study: In the study, blood T cells of NSCLC patients were screened for responses to candidate mutation-encoded neoepitopes, and neoantigen-specific CD4+ T-cell clones and TCRs were isolated. Before blood donation, patients had received treatments including platinum chemotherapy, and some received nivolumab or pembrolizumab. The frequency of neoantigen-specific clonotypes in tumor resections, non-adjacent lung and cultured T-cell products was followed using TCRB deep sequencing. The resected patients had lung adenocarcinoma or squamous cell carcinoma, were aged 60 to 69 at blood donation, and mostly were former smokers.

This clone was recorded only once. No antigen is known for it. No much larger clone exists at a distance of one base, and base qualities are not known. PBMCs were stimulated for about 13 days with mutant 27-mer peptides plus IL21, IL7, IL15 and IL2 and were then restimulated with peptide-pulsed autologous B cells. After restimulation with peptide-pulsed B cells, live IFNgamma-secreting T cells were sorted on a FACS Aria2 by cytokine capture. At limiting dilution of approximately 3 or 10 cells per well, the sorted cells were expanded for roughly 13 to 23 days with irradiated allogeneic PBMCs, phytohemagglutinin and IL2. The patients provided peripheral blood samples or leukapheresis products. Antigen specificity of expanded lines was screened by IFNgamma ELISA against autologous B cells pulsed with mutant peptides. Beyond this particular receptor, the publication reports: Because IFNgamma-sorted cells included nonspecific IFNgamma producers of unknown purity, the expanded lines ranged from monoclonal to oligoclonal. Some blood-derived responses might be explained by in vitro priming of naive T cells or cross-reactivity rather than by memory responses to the cancer.

The CDR3 numbers 14 residues from cysteine through phenylalanine. Only the CDR3 DNA is retained, 42 bases long and in frame from the first base. The germline ends are 12 bases apart after V is trimmed by 3 bases and J by 4 bases. From the germline V gene, CDR1 is SGHTA and CDR2 is FQGNSA. Libraries came from the immunoSEQ multiplex PCR assay. DNA was isolated using Qiagen DNeasy or QIAamp micro DNA kits, and TCRB was sequenced using the Adaptive Biotechnology human TCRB sequencing kit. TCRB libraries were sequenced on an Illumina MiSeq. Under the source paper's analysis protocol: The kit provider's software was used to analyze TCRB sequence data, and Fisher's exact test was applied to assess tumor enrichment of clonotype templates. TCRdb stores this immuneACCESS table with in-frame sequences only. Part of the clones is absent; in the studies checked, under half of the shortfall reflects unresolved V genes, and no reason is known for the rest. V, J and clone size reflect that table, while D and trimming were determined from the DNA. The sample table lists some 2,000 clones, 65% to 80% of them with a count of one. About 6% of the sample comes from the top ten.

The chain links TRBV7-2 with TRBJ2-5; possibly the D gene is TRBD2, per 5 matching bases. Sequencing used a CD4+ T cell line or clone grown in culture. This TCR was recovered from an older woman with non-small cell lung cancer. Some clones in this sample may be carry-over from other donors' samples. The CDR3 region reads CASSFSAGGETQYF. The nucleotide sequence reads as follows: TGTGCCAGCAGCTTTTCGGCGGGTGGAGAGACCCAGTACTTC.